This TCR beta chain was captured in a study of T cells in Graves' hyperthyroidism and ophthalmopathy. About the research overall: Any treatment followed the collection of peripheral blood at initial diagnosis.

Study observations and caveats: The model foresaw ophthalmopathy a median roughly 6 months prior to onset. In simple terms, a model built on 13 V-J features told ophthalmopathy apart from stable hyperthyroidism.

Using RNA transcripts as the source, TCR beta CDR3 regions were amplified. HTBI primers were used for first-round RT-PCR of the TCR CDR3. TCRdb re-analysed the multiplex PCR reads in MiXCR, keeping a single row per CDR3 protein. The sample consists of around 420,000 distinct CDR3 sequences, approximately 14% of them appearing once. The germline gives CDR1 MNHEY, CDR2 SMNVEV (reference sequence). This CDR3 region has 14 residues. V lost 3 bases and J lost 0, with 9 bases in between. This clonotype appeared many times. The antigen is not known. The material sequenced was blood. V gene TRBV27 combines with J gene TRBJ2-7; the D gene is possibly TRBD1 (6 bases). This receptor was taken from a woman aged 18-29 years with Graves' hyperthyroidism. Written as DNA, the CDR3 is TGTGCCAGCAGTTTCAGGGACATCTCCTACGAGCAGTACTTC. This gives the protein CASSFRDISYEQYF.